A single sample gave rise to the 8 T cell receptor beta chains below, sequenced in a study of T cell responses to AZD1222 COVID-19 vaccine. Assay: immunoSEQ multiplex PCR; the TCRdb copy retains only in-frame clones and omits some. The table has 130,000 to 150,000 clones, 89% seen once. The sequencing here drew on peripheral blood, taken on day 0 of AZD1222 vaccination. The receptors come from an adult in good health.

CDR3 residues: CAKTGTGEYEQYF. As DNA, the CDR3 is TGCGCCAAAACCGGGACAGGGGAGTACGAGCAGTACTTC. This sequence joins TRBV5-1 and TRBJ2-7; TRBD1 aligns across 10 bases. The V gene end was trimmed by 9 bases and the J gene end by 4 bases; junction bases not matched to a gene: 7. Germline V gene data show CDR1 as SGHRS and CDR2 as YFSETQ. This CDR3 comprises 13 residues. Full variable domain (rest looked up from reference TRBV5-1 and TRBJ2-7): KAGVTQTPRYLIKTRGQQVTLSCSPISGHRSVSWYQQTPGQGLQFLFEYFSETQRNKGNFPGRFSGRQFSNSRSEMNVSTLELGDSALYLCAKTGTGEYEQYFGPGTRLTVT.

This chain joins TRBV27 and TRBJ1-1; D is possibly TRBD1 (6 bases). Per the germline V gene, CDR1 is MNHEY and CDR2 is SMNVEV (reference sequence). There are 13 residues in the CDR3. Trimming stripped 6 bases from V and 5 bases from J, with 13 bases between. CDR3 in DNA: TGTGCCAGCAGGGAGGGGGGGCGGACTGAAGCTTTCTTT. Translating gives CASREGGRTEAFF.

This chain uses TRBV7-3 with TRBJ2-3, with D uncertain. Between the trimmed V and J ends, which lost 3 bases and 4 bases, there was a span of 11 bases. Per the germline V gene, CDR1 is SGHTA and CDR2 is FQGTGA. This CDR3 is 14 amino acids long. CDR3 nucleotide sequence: TGTGCCAGCAGCTTTTCGTCTCTCTCAGATACGCAGTATTTT. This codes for CASSFSSLSDTQYF.

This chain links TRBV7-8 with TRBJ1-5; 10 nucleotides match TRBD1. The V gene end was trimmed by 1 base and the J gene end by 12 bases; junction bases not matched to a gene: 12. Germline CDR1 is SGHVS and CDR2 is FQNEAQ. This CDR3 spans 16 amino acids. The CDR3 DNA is TGTGCCAGCAGCTTAGTGGTGGGACAGGGGCCCCTAGGCCAGCATTTT. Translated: CASSLVVGQGPLGQHF.

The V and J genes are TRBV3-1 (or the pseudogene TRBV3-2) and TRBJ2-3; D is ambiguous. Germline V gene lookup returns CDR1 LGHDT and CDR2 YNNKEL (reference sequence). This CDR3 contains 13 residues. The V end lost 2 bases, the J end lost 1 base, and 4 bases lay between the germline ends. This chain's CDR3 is CASSQRGTDTQYF. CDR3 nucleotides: TGTGCCAGCAGCCAAAGGGGCACAGATACGCAGTATTTT.

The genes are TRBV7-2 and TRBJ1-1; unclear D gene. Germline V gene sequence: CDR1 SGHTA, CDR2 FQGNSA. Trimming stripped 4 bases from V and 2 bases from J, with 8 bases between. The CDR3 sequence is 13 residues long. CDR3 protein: CASSSRPNTEAFF. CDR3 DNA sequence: TGTGCCAGCAGCTCACGACCTAACACTGAAGCTTTCTTT.

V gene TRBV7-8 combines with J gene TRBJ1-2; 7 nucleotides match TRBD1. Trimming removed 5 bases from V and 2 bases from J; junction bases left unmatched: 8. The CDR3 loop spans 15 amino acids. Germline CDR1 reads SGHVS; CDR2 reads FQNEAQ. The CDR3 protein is CASSPYRGRNYGYTF. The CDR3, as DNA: TGTGCCAGCAGCCCCTACAGGGGACGGAACTATGGCTACACCTTC.

The CDR3 DNA sequence: TGTGCCAGCAGCGCGACTAGTGGTAGCTCCTACGAGCAGTACTTC. This codes for CASSATSGSSYEQYF. The rearrangement links TRBV9 to TRBJ2-7; possibly TRBD2 for D (6 bases). The germline CDR1 and CDR2 sequences are SGDLS and YYNGEE. V was pared by 3 bases and J by 0 bases, with 13 bases between. CDR3 length equals 15 residues. The complete variable domain, with remaining parts taken from reference TRBV9 and TRBJ2-7, reads DSGVTQTPKHLITATGQRVTLRCSPRSGDLSVYWYQQSLDQGLQFLIQYYNGEERAKGNILERFSAQQFPDLHSELNLSSLELGDSALYFCASSATSGSSYEQYFGPGTRLTVT.